The rows below give T cell receptor beta chains drawn from one sample of a study of cytomegalovirus exposure and HLA in healthy donors. The repertoire was sequenced with immunoSEQ multiplex PCR; TCRdb's copy has only in-frame clones and lacks some. This repertoire shows more than 85,000 clones, around 80% found once; its top ten account for around 8.2%. What was sequenced was PBMCs. These receptors originate from a man in his forties in good health and CMV-seropositive. The CDR3 runs from the conserved cysteine through the conserved F or W. The order of the fields is D gene, J gene, V gene, clone size, CDR3 protein, CDR3 DNA. A D gene is named only where the DNA matches it firmly. Size values are once, few and many counts, or a class for expanded clones, and some rows have none.

>.|TRBJ2-5|TRBV10-3|.
CAIKEGRDGETQYF
TGTGCCATTAAAGAAGGCCGGGATGGAGAGACCCAGTACTTC
>TRBD1|TRBJ2-1|TRBV7-9|.
CASSLGDRAFDEQFF
TGTGCCAGCAGCTTAGGGGACAGGGCCTTCGATGAGCAGTTCTTC
>TRBD2|TRBJ2-7|TRBV6-5|.
CASSLAGGVYEQYF
TGTGCCAGCAGTCTAGCGGGAGGGGTCTACGAGCAGTACTTC
>TRBD2|TRBJ2-7|TRBV11-2|.
CASSSRSGGEQYF
TGTGCCAGCAGCTCTAGGTCGGGGGGGGAGCAGTACTTC
>TRBD2|TRBJ2-2|TRBV7-2|.
CASSRGLAGTGELFF
TGTGCCAGCAGTCGGGGACTAGCGGGGACCGGGGAGCTGTTTTTT
>.|TRBJ2-7|TRBV5-1|.
CASSLDPSSHYEQYF
TGCGCCAGCAGCTTGGACCCCTCGTCCCACTACGAGCAGTACTTC
>.|TRBJ2-7|TRBV27|.
CASKTTGLRAEQYF
TGTGCCAGCAAAACAACAGGGCTGAGGGCCGAGCAGTACTTC
>.|TRBJ1-6|TRBV6-5|.
CASRLDTRSPLHF
TGTGCCAGCAGACTGGACACCCGGTCACCCCTCCACTTT
>TRBD1|TRBJ2-5|TRBV19|few
CASSTRTGEETQYF
TGTGCCAGTAGTACAAGGACAGGGGAAGAGACCCAGTACTTC
>TRBD1|TRBJ2-7|TRBV6-1|.
CASSAGQSFYEQYF
TGTGCCAGCAGTGCGGGACAGTCCTTCTACGAGCAGTACTTC
>.|TRBJ2-1|TRBV25-1|.
CASSEYGSGLYNEQFF
TGTGCCAGCAGTGAATACGGTAGCGGCCTCTACAATGAGCAGTTCTTC
>.|TRBJ1-5|TRBV19|.
CASSILGGYSNQPQHF
TGTGCCAGTAGTATATTGGGGGGGTATAGCAATCAGCCCCAGCATTTT
>.|TRBJ2-3|TRBV6-6|once
CASSYRAGLTDTQYF
TGTGCCAGCAGTTACCGGGCAGGGCTCACAGATACGCAGTATTTT
>.|TRBJ2-1|TRBV2|once
CASRRSVWDEQFF
TGTGCCAGCAGGCGGTCGGTTTGGGATGAGCAGTTCTTC
>TRBD2|TRBJ2-4|TRBV27|.
CASSLSGGRDKNIQYF
TGTGCCAGCAGTTTATCGGGCGGGAGAGATAAAAACATTCAGTACTTC
>.|TRBJ2-7|TRBV6-5|.
CASSFRYDRNSYEQYF
TGTGCCAGCAGTTTCCGATATGACAGGAATTCCTACGAGCAGTACTTC
>TRBD1|TRBJ2-1|TRBV11-2|.
CASSLMDRRNEQFF
TGTGCCAGCAGCTTAATGGACAGGCGCAATGAGCAGTTCTTC
>.|TRBJ1-5|TRBV18|.
CASSQDSLEPQHF
TGTGCCAGCTCACAGGACAGCCTTGAGCCCCAGCATTTT
>TRBD2|TRBJ2-7|TRBV7-2|.
CASSLTSGSYEQYF
TGTGCCAGCAGCTTAACTAGCGGGAGCTACGAGCAGTACTTC
>.|TRBJ2-4|TRBV7-2|.
CASSLERENIQYF
TGTGCCAGCAGCTTAGAGCGAGAAAACATTCAGTACTTC
>TRBD2|TRBJ2-1|TRBV4-1|.
CASSPLAGTIYNEQFF
TGCGCCAGCAGCCCCCTGGCAGGGACTATCTACAATGAGCAGTTCTTC
>TRBD1|TRBJ1-1|TRBV18|.
CASSPKAGGTEAFF
TGTGCCAGCTCACCAAAGGCAGGGGGCACTGAAGCTTTCTTT
>TRBD2|TRBJ2-1|TRBV7-7|once
CASSSLAGHNEQFF
TGTGCTAGCAGTTCGCTAGCGGGACATAATGAGCAGTTCTTC
>TRBD2|TRBJ2-5|TRBV28|.
CASSPGGGRETQYF
TGTGCCAGCAGCCCGGGGGGGGGTCGAGAGACCCAGTACTTC
>TRBD1|TRBJ2-1|TRBV7-2|few
CASSPRQGEQFF
TGTGCCAGCAGCCCACGACAGGGAGAGCAGTTCTTC
>TRBD2|TRBJ2-1|TRBV7-2|.
CASSLEASGLSYNEQFF
TGTGCCAGCAGCTTAGAGGCTAGCGGTTTATCTTACAATGAGCAGTTCTTC
>.|TRBJ1-1|TRBV7-3|once
CASSLQGNTEAFF
TGTGCCAGCAGCCTACAGGGGAACACTGAAGCTTTCTTT
>TRBD1|TRBJ2-7|TRBV7-2|few
CASSLDGTVLAYEQYF
TGTGCCAGCAGCTTAGACGGGACAGTCCTGGCCTACGAGCAGTACTTC
>TRBD2|TRBJ2-1|TRBV11-3|.
CASSLASGSTGDNEQFF
TGTGCCAGCAGCTTAGCTAGCGGGAGTACGGGTGACAATGAGCAGTTCTTC
>TRBD2|TRBJ2-5|TRBV11-3|few
CASSLTSGMWETQYF
TGTGCCAGCAGCCTGACTAGCGGGATGTGGGAGACCCAGTACTTC
>.|TRBJ1-1|TRBV28|.
CASRGQGMGTEAFF
TGTGCCAGCCGGGGCCAGGGGATGGGGACTGAAGCTTTCTTT
>.|TRBJ1-2|TRBV9|.
CASSVGTAQIYGYTF
TGTGCCAGCAGCGTAGGGACAGCCCAAATTTATGGCTACACCTTC
>.|TRBJ2-2|TRBV2|.
CASSAGIHTGELFF
TGTGCCAGCAGTGCGGGGATCCACACCGGGGAGCTGTTTTTT
>.|TRBJ2-7|TRBV20-1|.
CSVSRPNEQYF
TGCAGTGTAAGCCGCCCCAACGAGCAGTACTTC
>.|TRBJ1-3|TRBV29-1|.
CSVGDSGNTIYF
TGCAGCGTAGGAGACTCTGGAAACACCATATATTTT
>TRBD2|TRBJ2-5|TRBV4-3|few
CASSQELAGGTETQYF
TGCGCCAGCAGCCAAGAACTAGCGGGAGGAACAGAGACCCAGTACTTC
>TRBD1|TRBJ2-6|TRBV7-2|few
CASSFSGGSGANVLTF
TGTGCCAGCAGCTTCTCAGGGGGCTCTGGGGCCAACGTCCTGACTTTC
>.|TRBJ1-3|TRBV29-1|.
CSVEPGLTGNTIYF
TGCAGCGTGGAACCGGGACTGACTGGAAACACCATATATTTT
>.|TRBJ2-7|TRBV11-3|once
CASSSFEVPYEQYF
TGTGCCAGCAGCTCTTTTGAGGTTCCCTACGAGCAGTACTTC
>.|TRBJ2-2|TRBV7-9|.
CASSSHRGYTGELFF
TGTGCCAGCAGCTCACATCGGGGGTACACCGGGGAGCTGTTTTTT
>.|TRBJ2-3|TRBV6-6|.
CASSLGPFTDTQYF
TGTGCCAGCAGTCTGGGCCCTTTCACAGATACGCAGTATTTT
>TRBD2|TRBJ2-6|TRBV28|.
CASRGGESGANVLTF
TGTGCCAGCAGGGGAGGGGAATCTGGGGCCAACGTCCTGACTTTC
>.|TRBJ1-1|TRBV7-8|.
CASSLVGQNTEAFF
TGTGCCAGCAGCTTAGTTGGACAGAACACTGAAGCTTTCTTT
>TRBD1|TRBJ2-2|TRBV28|.
CASTLNTGAVTGELFF
TGTGCCAGCACTTTAAATACAGGGGCCGTCACCGGGGAGCTGTTTTTT
>TRBD2|TRBJ2-1|TRBV6-1|.
CASRLTSGGYNEQFF
TGTGCCAGCAGACTGACTAGCGGGGGATACAATGAGCAGTTCTTC
>TRBD1|TRBJ2-3|TRBV6-5|.
CASRLSGGDTQYF
TGTGCCAGCAGATTATCAGGGGGTGATACGCAGTATTTT
>.|TRBJ2-2|TRBV25-1|.
CATSSQGPHTGELFF
TGTGCCACATCTTCGCAGGGTCCCCACACCGGGGAGCTGTTTTTT
>.|TRBJ2-3|TRBV11-2|.
CASSFLRSPGGTDTQYF
TGTGCCAGCAGCTTTCTGCGGTCTCCGGGGGGCACAGATACGCAGTATTTT
>TRBD1|TRBJ1-2|TRBV27|.
CASSFRRQGNYGYTF
TGTGCCAGCAGTTTCCGCAGACAGGGTAACTATGGCTACACCTTC
>.|TRBJ2-5|TRBV5-4|.
CASSRKTELETQYF
TGTGCCAGCAGCAGGAAGACAGAGTTAGAGACCCAGTACTTC
>.|TRBJ2-7|TRBV4-3|.
CASSQDRVVEGRTYEQYF
TGCGCCAGCAGCCAAGATAGAGTCGTGGAGGGACGAACCTACGAGCAGTACTTC
>TRBD2|TRBJ2-2|TRBV27|few
CASRGGLASAGELFF
TGTGCCAGCAGGGGGGGACTAGCGTCGGCCGGGGAGCTGTTTTTT
>TRBD2|TRBJ2-1|TRBV18|.
CASSPEREGLSRYNEQFF
TGTGCCAGCTCACCCGAGCGGGAGGGCCTTTCCCGCTACAATGAGCAGTTCTTC
>.|TRBJ2-3|TRBV7-3|few
CASSYTGSHTDTQYF
TGTGCCAGCAGTTATACCGGGAGTCACACAGATACGCAGTATTTT
>TRBD1|TRBJ1-5|TRBV28|.
CASSDRGRNQPQHF
TGTGCCAGCAGTGACAGGGGGCGGAATCAGCCCCAGCATTTT
>TRBD2|TRBJ2-1|TRBV27|.
CASTRLAGASEQFF
TGTGCCAGCACCCGGCTAGCGGGAGCGAGTGAGCAGTTCTTC
>TRBD2|TRBJ2-7|TRBV7-3|.
CASSLIGGRADEQYF
TGTGCCAGCAGCTTAATTGGCGGGAGGGCCGACGAGCAGTACTTC
>TRBD2|TRBJ2-7|TRBV5-1|.
CASSTGVAGLSSYEQYF
TGTGCCAGCAGCACCGGAGTAGCGGGCTTGAGCTCCTACGAGCAGTACTTC
>.|TRBJ1-2|TRBV6-5|few
CASSYSQGQAGGYTF
TGTGCCAGCAGTTACTCTCAAGGCCAGGCGGGGGGCTACACCTTC